This TCR beta chain was identified in a study of CD8 T cells in ankylosing spondylitis. Study observations and caveats: Apparently characteristic of ankylosing spondylitis blood was a TCR beta motif (eight highly homologous variants). Reportedly, significant enrichment of disease-linked clones occurred in matched ankylosing spondylitis synovial fluid.

TCRdb re-analysed the 5' RACE reads in MiXCR, keeping a single row per CDR3 protein. The profile shows almost 45,000 distinct CDR3 sequences, 11% of them singletons. Germline assignment: CDR1 SQVTM and CDR2 ANQGSEA. The CDR3 is 14 amino acids. V lost 2 bases and J lost 3, with 12 bases in between. This clonotype is labeled as medium-sized. The antigen is unknown. The source is a male donor with ankylosing spondylitis or in good health (not recorded which). Sample: blood, either unsorted or a sorted T cell fraction (not recorded which). The genes are TRBV29-1 and TRBJ2-3; no clear D gene. In nucleotides, the CDR3 is TGCAGCGTTGAAACGGCGTATGGGACAGATACGCAGTATTTT. This sequence encodes CSVETAYGTDTQYF.